The T cell receptor (beta chain) described here comes from a study of CD8 T cells in ankylosing spondylitis. Points from the study as a whole: Clones linked with disease were CD8+ and fairly uncommon in the peripheral blood. Prior literature has documented some motif variants in synovial fluid and blood from reactive arthritis.

It was by quantitative 5'-RACE with molecular barcodes that TCR beta libraries were made. TCRdb processed the 5' RACE reads anew with MiXCR; each CDR3 protein has one entry. Here the sample spans 150,000 or so distinct CDR3 sequences, around a tenth being singletons. This CDR3 has 15 residues. V trimming: 5 bases; J trimming: 3 bases; junction bases outside the gene matches: 7. Germline assignment: CDR1 SEHNR and CDR2 FQNEAQ (reference sequence). This clonotype has a count of ten or more. Antigen unknown. The sequenced sample was blood, either unsorted or a sorted T cell fraction (not recorded which). The rearrangement links TRBV7-9 to TRBJ1-3; the match to TRBD1 covers 7 bases. The TCR originated in a male donor with ankylosing spondylitis or in good health (not recorded which). The CDR3 DNA sequence: TGTGCCAGCAGCCCGGGACAGTCAATTGGAAACACCATATATTTT. It yields the protein CASSPGQSIGNTIYF.